These 3 T cell receptor beta chains share one sample of origin, sequenced in a study of CD4 T cells in relation to SARS-CoV-2 and coronaviruses. The unexposed donors gave CD4+ T cells in about 2011-2018, prior to COVID-19. Isolation of CD4+ T cells took place after about 10 days in culture. These receptors have no identified antigens. Clones were sequenced by immunoSEQ multiplex PCR, and TCRdb holds only the in-frame ones, with some missing. The data hold more than 9,000 clones, with around 83% observed a single time. Material for sequencing was CD4+ T cells from PBMCs, cultured in vitro. Receptors originate from a human donor in good health.

This clone was counted a single time. V gene TRBV7-2 combines with J gene TRBJ2-7, with 12 bases lining up with TRBD1. Germline V lookup: CDR1 SGHTA, CDR2 FQGNSA. This CDR3 contains 16 residues. V shed 1 base, J shed 4 bases, and the junction held 5 bases outside the gene matches. The chain's CDR3 is CASSLGGTGGGYEQYF. CDR3 nucleotide sequence: TGTGCCAGCAGCTTAGGAGGGACAGGGGGCGGATACGAGCAGTACTTC.

The chain has TRBV6-2 or TRBV6-3 and TRBJ1-2; the D is unclear. The CDR3 sequence is 15 residues long. Trimming removed 0 bases at V and 0 bases at J, with 8 bases between. Germline CDR1 reads MNHEY; CDR2 reads SVGEGT. The CDR3 bases are TGTGCCAGCAGTTACTCGGGCAGAGCTAACTATGGCTACACCTTC. Protein sequence: CASSYSGRANYGYTF.

The chain is built from TRBV5-8 and TRBJ2-5; D gene unclear. This CDR3 has 12 residues. V was shortened by 2 bases and J by 2 bases, with 4 bases between the two germline ends. In germline, CDR1 is SGHTS, CDR2 YDEGEE. The CDR3: CASSFGQETQYF. In DNA form, the CDR3 reads TGTGCCAGCAGCTTTGGACAAGAGACCCAGTACTTC.